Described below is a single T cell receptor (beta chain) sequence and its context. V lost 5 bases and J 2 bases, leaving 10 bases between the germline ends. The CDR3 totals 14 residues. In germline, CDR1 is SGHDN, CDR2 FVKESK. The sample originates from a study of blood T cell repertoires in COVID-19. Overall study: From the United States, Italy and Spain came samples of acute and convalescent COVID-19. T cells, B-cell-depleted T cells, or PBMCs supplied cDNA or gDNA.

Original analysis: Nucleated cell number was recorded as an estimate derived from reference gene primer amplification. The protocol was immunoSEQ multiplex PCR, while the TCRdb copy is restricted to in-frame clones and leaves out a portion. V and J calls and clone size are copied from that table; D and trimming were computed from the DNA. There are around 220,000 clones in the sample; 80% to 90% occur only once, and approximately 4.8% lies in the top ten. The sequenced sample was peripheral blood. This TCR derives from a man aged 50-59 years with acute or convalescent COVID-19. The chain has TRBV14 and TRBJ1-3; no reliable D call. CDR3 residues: CASSIQTAGNTIYF. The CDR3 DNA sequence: TGTGCCAGCAGCATACAGACGGCTGGAAACACCATATATTTT.